This section outlines one T cell receptor (beta chain) sequence together with its context. Antigen: not known. Described treatment: approximately 11-day PBMC culture with coronavirus spike peptide pools or control peptides (ViraFEST assay). This entry comes from a study of vaccination and CD4 T cells after COVID-19. Germline-derived CDR1 and CDR2 are SNHLY and FYNNEI. This CDR3 is built from 13 residues. Trimming cost V 5 bases and J 2 bases; bases outside gene matches: 2. Sequenced with the Oncomine TCR Beta short-read assay was DNA taken from cultured CD4+ T cells. TCRdb reanalysed the PCR reads using MiXCR and keeps one entry per CDR3 protein. This sample carries approximately 19,000 distinct CDR3 sequences, about 60% of them seen once, and the ten largest clones take around 7.8%.

The receptor comes from a human donor who had recovered from COVID-19. The sequenced sample consisted of CD4+ T cells from blood, cultured in vitro. The chain carries TRBV2 and TRBJ1-2, with 7 positions matching TRBD1. In DNA, the CDR3 is TGTGCCAGCAGTCCACAGGGGAACTATGGCTACACCTTC. This translates into CASSPQGNYGYTF. Filled out from reference TRBV2 and TRBJ1-2, the complete variable domain reads EPEVTQTPSHQVTQMGQEVILRCVPISNHLYFYWYRQILGQKVEFLVSFYNNEISEKSEIFDDQFSVERPDGSNFTLKIRSTKLEDSAMYFCASSPQGNYGYTFGSGTRLTVV.